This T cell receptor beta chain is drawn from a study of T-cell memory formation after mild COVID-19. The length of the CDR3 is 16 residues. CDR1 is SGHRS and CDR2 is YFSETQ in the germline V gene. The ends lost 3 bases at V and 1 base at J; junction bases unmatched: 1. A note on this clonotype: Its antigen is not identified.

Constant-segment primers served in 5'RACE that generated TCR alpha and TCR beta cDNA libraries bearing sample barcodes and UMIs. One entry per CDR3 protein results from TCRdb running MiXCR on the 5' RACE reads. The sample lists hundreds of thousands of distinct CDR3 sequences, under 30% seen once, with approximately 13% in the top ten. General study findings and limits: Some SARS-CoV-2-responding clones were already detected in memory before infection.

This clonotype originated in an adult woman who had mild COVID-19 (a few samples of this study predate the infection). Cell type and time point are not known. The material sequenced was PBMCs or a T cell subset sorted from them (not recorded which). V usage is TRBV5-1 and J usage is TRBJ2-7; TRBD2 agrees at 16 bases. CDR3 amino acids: CASSWGLAGGSYEQYF. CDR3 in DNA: TGCGCCAGCAGCTGGGGACTAGCGGGAGGGTCCTACGAGCAGTACTTC. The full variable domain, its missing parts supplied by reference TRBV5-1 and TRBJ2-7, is KAGVTQTPRYLIKTRGQQVTLSCSPISGHRSVSWYQQTPGQGLQFLFEYFSETQRNKGNFPGRFSGRQFSNSRSEMNVSTLELGDSALYLCASSWGLAGGSYEQYFGPGTRLTVT.